The 19 T cell receptor beta chains in this list originate from one sample, sequenced in a study of blood T cells in healthy people across ages. The second PCR ran about 6 to 11 cycles with a sample-barcoded 5' primer and J-beta primers. Each CDR3 protein is one row after TCRdb ran MiXCR on the 5' RACE reads. The sample holds 450,000 to 700,000 distinct CDR3 sequences, approximately 30% seen once. The sample taken for sequencing was blood. These receptors all come from a woman between 65 and 79 years old in good health.

This sequence joins TRBV5-1 and TRBJ2-6; D call uncertain. Per germline, CDR1 SGHRS and CDR2 YFSETQ. Trimming shortened V by 4 bases and J by 0 bases, and 8 bases separated the two germline ends. The CDR3 has 15 amino acids. The CDR3 DNA reads as TGCGCCAGCAGCACCGGGTCCTCTGGGGCCAACGTCCTGACTTTC. Translating gives CASSTGSSGANVLTF.

Regarding this clonotype: This may be a read error, as it is one base from a much larger clone. CDR3 bases: TGTGCCAGCAGTTTAGGCGGGGGGTTCTACAATGAGCAGTTCTTC. It specifies CASSLGGGFYNEQFF. The J gene is TRBJ2-1, the V gene TRBV27; 8 bases fit TRBD2. The CDR3 has 15 residues. V was clipped by 2 bases and J by 3 bases; unmatched bases: 3. Germline V gene lookup returns CDR1 MNHEY and CDR2 SMNVEV (reference sequence).

Points on this clonotype: A much more abundant neighbour one base away suggests this may be a read error. CDR3 amino acids: CASSPWGENTGELSF. CDR3 bases: TGTGCCAGCAGCCCGTGGGGCGAGAACACCGGGGAGCTGTCTTTT. The chain employs TRBV7-9 and TRBJ2-2, with D perhaps TRBD1 or TRBD2 (5 bases each). Germline-derived CDR1 and CDR2 are SEHNR and FQNEAQ (reference sequence). This CDR3 has 15 amino acids.

This chain uses TRBV7-2 with TRBJ1-4; D remains ambiguous. Germline CDR1 and CDR2: SGHTA and FQGNSA. V was shortened by 4 bases and J by 6 bases, with 18 bases between the two germline ends. The CDR3 runs to 16 residues. CDR3: CASSSSQPGPDEKLFF. CDR3 DNA sequence: TGTGCCAGCAGCTCCTCGCAACCAGGCCCTGATGAAAAACTGTTTTTT.

The sample holds many counts of this clonotype. The CDR3 sequence: CASRRSRGSYNEQFF. CDR3 bases: TGTGCCAGCAGGAGGAGCAGGGGGTCCTACAATGAGCAGTTCTTC. This sequence joins TRBV7-2 and TRBJ2-1, with 7 positions matching TRBD1. CDR1 SGHTA and CDR2 FQGNSA come from the germline V gene. The CDR3 runs 15 residues. Trimming took 6 bases from V and 1 from J; bases not matched to a gene: 6.

This clonotype was seen repeatedly, ten times or more. V is TRBV20-1 and J is TRBJ2-3; D is unresolved. V was cut by 0 bases and J by 2 bases, with 18 bases left in between. The CDR3 consists of 17 residues. Germline values: CDR1 DFQATT, CDR2 SNEGSKA (reference sequence). The CDR3 sequence: CSARDRTALPTTDTQYF. In DNA, the CDR3 is TGCAGTGCTAGAGATCGGACGGCTCTCCCGACCACAGATACGCAGTATTTT.

V is TRBV6-2 or TRBV6-3 and J is TRBJ2-1, with D uncertain. V dropped 11 bases and J dropped 4 bases, with 9 bases sitting between them. The CDR3 covers 11 residues. Germline-derived CDR1 and CDR2 are MNHEY and SVGEGT. The CDR3 reads CAASRYNEQFF. Written as DNA, the CDR3 is TGTGCCGCATCAAGGTACAATGAGCAGTTCTTC.

The CDR3 bases are TGTGCCAGCAGTTTCCGGAATGAGCAGTTCTTC. Translation gives CASSFRNEQFF. The rearrangement links TRBV27 to TRBJ2-1; D unclear. V dropped 3 bases and J dropped 7 bases, with 4 bases sitting between them. From germline, CDR1 is MNHEY and CDR2 SMNVEV (reference sequence). CDR3 length: 11 residues.

This clonotype was observed a few times. The junction shows a germline mismatch at one end, possibly a read error. CDR3 region: CASITQGAGTEAFF. CDR3 sequence (DNA): TGTGCCAGCATTACACAGGGGGCCGGCACTGAGGCTTTCTTT. The rearrangement uses TRBV6-1 and TRBJ1-1, with 9 bases that match TRBD1. Germline V gene sequence: CDR1 MNHNS, CDR2 SASEGT. The CDR3 sequence is 14 residues long.

There are a few counts of this clonotype. This sequence joins TRBV20-1 and TRBJ1-5; no clear D. CDR3 length: 12 amino acids. Germline values: CDR1 DFQATT, CDR2 SNEGSKA (reference sequence). The CDR3 is CSAPIGNQPQHF. The CDR3 DNA follows: TGCAGCGCTCCTATTGGCAATCAGCCCCAGCATTTT.

The chain joins TRBV12-3 or TRBV12-4 to TRBJ1-2; D gene uncertain. There are 15 residues in the CDR3. Trimming took 4 bases from V and 0 from J, leaving 12 bases between them. The CDR3 loop reads CASSSHPTTNYGYTF. For the CDR3, the DNA is TGTGCCAGCAGTTCCCATCCGACGACTAACTATGGCTACACCTTC.

V usage is TRBV11-3 and J usage is TRBJ2-5, with 7 bases fitting TRBD1. CDR1 SGHNT and CDR2 YENEEA come from the germline V gene. The junction had 7 bases not matched to a gene; V was cut back by 4 bases and J by 5 bases. The CDR3 totals 14 residues. The CDR3 is CASSSGQSRETQYF. The CDR3 DNA reads as TGTGCCAGCAGCTCGGGACAGAGTAGGGAGACCCAGTACTTC.

This clonotype was recorded a few times. The CDR3 region has the DNA TGTGCCAGCAGCCGACTAACTAGCGGGGGCGGAAGAGAGACCCAGTACTTC. This translates into CASSRLTSGGGRETQYF. V gene TRBV4-2 combines with J gene TRBJ2-5, with TRBD2 matching 11 bases. Germline V gene data show CDR1 as LGHNA and CDR2 as YNFKEQ. The CDR3 length is 17 residues. Unmatched junction bases numbered 11, after V lost 4 bases and J lost 4 bases.

This clonotype was seen only a few times. At one end, the junction sequence differs from germline, possibly due to a read error. The chain is built from TRBV7-7 and TRBJ2-7, with D possibly matching TRBD1 (7 bases). Germline V gene data show CDR1 as SSHAT and CDR2 as FNYEAQ (reference sequence). The CDR3 runs to 13 residues. The CDR3 sequence: CASSLQGGYEQYF. The CDR3 coding sequence is TGTGCTAGCAGCTTGCAGGGGGGATACGAGCAGTACTTC.

The chain has TRBV6-1 and TRBJ1-2; D is ambiguous. This CDR3 spans 12 amino acids. Looked up from germline, CDR1 is MNHNS and CDR2 is SASEGT. V lost 8 bases and J 8 bases, leaving 15 bases between the germline ends. As DNA, the CDR3 is TGTGCCAGCGGCGGGCGGACGCAAGGCTACACCTTC. Its protein product is CASGGRTQGYTF.

The rearrangement links TRBV18 to TRBJ2-7; 10 nucleotides align to TRBD2. The J call is uncertain, as TRBJ2-1 better fits the DNA end. Germline lookup yields CDR1 KGHSH and CDR2 LQKENI. The CDR3 length is 14 residues. The CDR3 region is CASSPGLATDEQFF. In DNA, the CDR3 is TGTGCCAGCTCCCCGGGACTAGCGACCGATGAGCAGTTCTTC.

V and J are TRBV7-8 and TRBJ1-1; 10 bases map to TRBD1. The CDR3 loop spans 15 amino acids. Germline CDR1 reads SGHVS; CDR2 reads FQNEAQ. V shed 6 bases and J 6 bases; nucleotides not matched to a gene: 10. DNA for the CDR3: TGTGCCAGCAGTCTAACTGGGACAGGGGCGGCTGAAGCTTTCTTT. As protein: CASSLTGTGAAEAFF.

This clonotype has a count of ten or more. The gene calls are TRBV7-3 and TRBJ1-6, with D perhaps matching TRBD1 (5 bases). The CDR3 totals 14 residues. CDR1 is SGHTA and CDR2 is FQGTGA in the germline V gene. V lost 4 bases to trimming and J lost 10 bases, with 14 bases between them. The CDR3 loop reads CASSSTGSRSPLHF. The CDR3 DNA follows: TGTGCCAGCAGCTCCACAGGATCAAGGTCACCCCTCCACTTT.

DNA of the CDR3: TGTGCCATCAGTGGGACAGGGGGTCGGAACGAGCAGTACTTC. Protein product: CAISGTGGRNEQYF. V gene TRBV10-3 combines with J gene TRBJ2-7; TRBD1 matches at 10 bases. Trimming removed 4 bases from V and 5 bases from J; junction bases left unmatched: 5. The V gene's germline CDR1 is ENHRY and CDR2 SYGVKD. This CDR3 is 14 amino acids long.